The clone carrying this T cell receptor (beta chain) was observed a handful of times. Its antigen remains unidentified. This entry is derived from a study of response to subunit inactivated influenza vaccine. General observations from the study: A suggestion made by the authors is that each seasonal influenza vaccination recruits few new T cells.

TCRdb independently ran MiXCR on the RT-PCR reads; one entry per CDR3 protein. Among 540,000 or so distinct CDR3 sequences listed, roughly 13% were seen once. The material sequenced was PBMCs from blood, taken roughly 6 weeks after vaccination. This receptor was identified in a man aged 50 or older who received an inactivated influenza vaccine.

The CDR3 loop reads CASSQDRRSNEKLFF. CDR3 in DNA: TGCGCCAGCAGCCAGGATAGGCGATCTAATGAAAAACTGTTTTTT. V is TRBV4-3 and J is TRBJ1-4; D gene unclear. Germline V gene data show CDR1 as LGHNA and CDR2 as YSLEER. V was clipped by 3 bases and J by 3 bases, with 11 bases between them. The CDR3 covers 15 residues.